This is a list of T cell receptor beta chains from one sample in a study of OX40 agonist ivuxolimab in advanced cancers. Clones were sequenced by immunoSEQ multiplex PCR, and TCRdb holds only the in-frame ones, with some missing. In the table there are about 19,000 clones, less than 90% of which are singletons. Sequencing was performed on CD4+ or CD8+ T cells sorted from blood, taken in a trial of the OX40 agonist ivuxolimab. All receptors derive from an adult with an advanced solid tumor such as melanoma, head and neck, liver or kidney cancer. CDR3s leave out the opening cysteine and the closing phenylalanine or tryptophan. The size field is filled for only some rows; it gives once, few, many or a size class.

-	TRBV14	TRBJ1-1	ASSQYWGTEAF
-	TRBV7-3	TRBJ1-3	ASSSGSGNTIY
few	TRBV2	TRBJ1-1	ASSLRLGSRTEAF
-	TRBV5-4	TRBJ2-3	ASSLKGATDTQY
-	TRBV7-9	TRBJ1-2	ASSLLGERGYT
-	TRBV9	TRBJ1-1	ASSVSGEIATEAF
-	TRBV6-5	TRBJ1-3	ASSRSRDGNTIY
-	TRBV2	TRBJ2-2	ASSGTGLNGELF
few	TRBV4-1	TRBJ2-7	ASSQDEGLTSYEQY
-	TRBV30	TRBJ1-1	AWSVNLGQGTFWTTEAF
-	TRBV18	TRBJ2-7	ASSPTGGYEQY
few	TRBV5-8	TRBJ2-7	ASSLEFYEQY